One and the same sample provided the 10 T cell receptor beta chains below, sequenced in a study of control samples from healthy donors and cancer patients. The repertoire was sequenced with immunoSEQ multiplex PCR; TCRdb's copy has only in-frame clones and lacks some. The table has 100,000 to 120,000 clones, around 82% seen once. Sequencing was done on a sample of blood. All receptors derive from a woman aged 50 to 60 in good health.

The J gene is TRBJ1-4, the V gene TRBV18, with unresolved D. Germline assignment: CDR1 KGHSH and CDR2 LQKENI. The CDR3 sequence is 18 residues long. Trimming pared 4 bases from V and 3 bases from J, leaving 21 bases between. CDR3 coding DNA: TGTGCCAGCTCACGTCGCGCAGATTCTGAGGCGTCTAATGAAAAACTGTTTTTT. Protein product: CASSRRADSEASNEKLFF.

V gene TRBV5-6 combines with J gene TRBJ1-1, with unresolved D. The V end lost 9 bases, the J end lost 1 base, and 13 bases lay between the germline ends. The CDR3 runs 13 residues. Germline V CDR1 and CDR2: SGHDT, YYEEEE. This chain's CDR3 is CATGRGRNTEAFF. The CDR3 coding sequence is TGTGCCACCGGGCGGGGAAGGAACACTGAAGCTTTCTTT. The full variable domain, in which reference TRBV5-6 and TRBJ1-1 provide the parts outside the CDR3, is DAGVTQSPTHLIKTRGQQVTLRCSPKSGHDTVSWYQQALGQGPQFIFQYYEEEERQRGNFPDRFSGHQFPNYSSELNVNALLLGDSALYLCATGRGRNTEAFFGQGTRLTVV.

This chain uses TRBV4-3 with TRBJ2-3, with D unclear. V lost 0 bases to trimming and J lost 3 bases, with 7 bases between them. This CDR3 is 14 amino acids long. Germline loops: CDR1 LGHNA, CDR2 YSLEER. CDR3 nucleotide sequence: TGCGCCAGCAGCCAAGATTGGGTGACAGATACGCAGTATTTT. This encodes CASSQDWVTDTQYF.

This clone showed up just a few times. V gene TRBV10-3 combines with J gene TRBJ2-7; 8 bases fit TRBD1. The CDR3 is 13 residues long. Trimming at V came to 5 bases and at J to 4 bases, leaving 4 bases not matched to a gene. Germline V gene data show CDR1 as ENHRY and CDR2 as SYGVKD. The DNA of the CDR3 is TGTGCCATCAGTAGGGACAGGCAGTACGAGCAGTACTTC. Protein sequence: CAISRDRQYEQYF.

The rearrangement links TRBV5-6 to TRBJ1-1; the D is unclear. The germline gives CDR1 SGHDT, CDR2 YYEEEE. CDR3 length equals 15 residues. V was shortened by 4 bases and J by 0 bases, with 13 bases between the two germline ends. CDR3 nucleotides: TGTGCCAGCAGCAATGCGCCGGTCTTGAACACTGAAGCTTTCTTT. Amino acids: CASSNAPVLNTEAFF.

CDR3 sequence: CSVGGGRYTEAFF. Here the CDR3 DNA reads TGCAGCGTTGGTGGGGGCAGGTACACTGAAGCTTTCTTT. V is TRBV29-1 and J is TRBJ1-1; D perhaps matches TRBD1 (6 bases). Germline V gene sequence: CDR1 SQVTM, CDR2 ANQGSEA. CDR3 length: 13 residues. V lost 4 bases and J 3 bases, leaving 12 bases between the germline ends.

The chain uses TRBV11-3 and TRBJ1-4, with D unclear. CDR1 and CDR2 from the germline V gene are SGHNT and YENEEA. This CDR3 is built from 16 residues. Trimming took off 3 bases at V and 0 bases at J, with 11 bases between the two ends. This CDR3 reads CASSFVGAATNEKLFF. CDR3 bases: TGTGCCAGCAGCTTCGTTGGTGCGGCAACTAATGAAAAACTGTTTTTT. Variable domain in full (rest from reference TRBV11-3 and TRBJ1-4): EAGVVQSPRYKIIEKKQPVAFWCNPISGHNTLYWYLQNLGQGPELLIRYENEEAVDDSQLPKDRFSAERLKGVDSTLKIQPAELGDSAVYLCASSFVGAATNEKLFFGSGTQLSVL.

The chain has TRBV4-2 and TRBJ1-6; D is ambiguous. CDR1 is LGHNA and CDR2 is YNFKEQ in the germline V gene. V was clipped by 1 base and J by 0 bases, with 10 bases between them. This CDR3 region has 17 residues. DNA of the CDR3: TGTGCCAGCAGCCAAGCGAATCGAGGCTCCTATAATTCACCCCTCCACTTT. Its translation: CASSQANRGSYNSPLHF.

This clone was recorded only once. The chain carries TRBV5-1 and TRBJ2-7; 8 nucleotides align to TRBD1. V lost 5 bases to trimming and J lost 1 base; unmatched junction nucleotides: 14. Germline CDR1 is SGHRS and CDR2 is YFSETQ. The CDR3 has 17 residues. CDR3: CASRPARQGPSSYEQYF. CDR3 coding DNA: TGCGCCAGCAGACCCGCCCGACAGGGGCCTTCATCCTACGAGCAGTACTTC.

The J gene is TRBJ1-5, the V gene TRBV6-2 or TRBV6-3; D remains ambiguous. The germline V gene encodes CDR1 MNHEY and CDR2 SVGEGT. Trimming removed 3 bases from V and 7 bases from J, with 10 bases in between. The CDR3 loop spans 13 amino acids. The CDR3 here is CASSYSKGQPQHF. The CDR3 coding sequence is TGTGCCAGCAGTTATTCTAAAGGGCAGCCCCAGCATTTT.